This record covers a single TCR beta chain. Source study methods: Amplification of reference gene primers provided the estimated nucleated cell counts. Assay used: immunoSEQ multiplex PCR; TCRdb lists only in-frame clones, some missing. V and J calls and clone size are given by that table; D and trimming were obtained from the DNA. The sample contains around 60,000 clones, roughly 90% of which appear only once. This specimen belongs to a study of blood T cell repertoires in COVID-19. Study details: The United States, Italy and Spain were the sources of the acute and convalescent COVID-19 samples. PBMCs, B-cell-depleted T cells, or T cells were the source of the cDNA or gDNA that made up the material.

Germline CDR1 and CDR2: LGHNA and YNFKEQ. CDR3 length: 14 amino acids. Trimming took 5 bases from V and 8 from J; bases not matched to a gene: 8. This TCR derives from a human donor in a cohort sampled during active COVID-19. What was sequenced was peripheral blood. The gene calls are TRBV4-2 and TRBJ2-1; 8 nucleotides align to TRBD2. The CDR3 nucleotides are TGTGCCAGCAGCGTAGGGCTAGCGGGCTATGAGCAGTTCTTC. Protein: CASSVGLAGYEQFF.